The clone carrying this T cell receptor (beta chain) came up once. This CDR3 has 17 residues. The germline gives CDR1 SEHNR, CDR2 FQNEAQ (reference sequence). V lost 5 bases, J lost 8 bases, and 20 bases stayed unmatched. The entry originates in a study of T cells in tumors after PD-1 blockade. Study-wide background: A subset received ongoing vismodegib 150 mg daily alongside anti-PD-1 therapy.

Method: immunoSEQ multiplex PCR; TCRdb's copy keeps in-frame clones and lacks some. The data hold 55,000 to 65,000 clones, with around 77% observed a single time. This sample comprised PBMCs, obtained before anti-PD-1 treatment. The clonotype originates from a human donor with basal cell carcinoma. This chain connects TRBV7-9 to TRBJ1-1, with TRBD1 matching 7 bases. CDR3 in amino acids: CASSQGRAGGAKREAFF. The CDR3 region has the DNA TGTGCCAGCAGCCAAGGTCGCGCAGGGGGGGCCAAAAGGGAAGCTTTCTTT.